A selection of T cell receptor beta chains follows, all from one sample in a study of cytomegalovirus exposure and HLA in healthy donors. Clones were sequenced by immunoSEQ multiplex PCR, and TCRdb holds only the in-frame ones, with some missing. The table has about 180,000 clones, 77% seen once. Sequenced: PBMCs. The receptors were gathered from a man between 18 and 35 years old in good health and CMV-seronegative. Both conserved end residues are part of each CDR3. The order of the fields is D gene, CDR3 length, clone size, V gene, J gene, CDR3 protein, CDR3 DNA. D genes are given only for firm matches. Where a row states a size, it is once, few, many or the class of an expanded clone; other rows omit it.

>-|15|-|TRBV6-4|TRBJ1-5
CASSGRTDSNQPQHF
TGTGCCAGCAGCGGACGGACAGATAGCAATCAGCCCCAGCATTTT
>-|13|-|TRBV2|TRBJ2-1
CASSVRRDNEQFF
TGTGCCAGCAGTGTACGTCGAGACAATGAGCAGTTCTTC
>TRBD1|13|-|TRBV9|TRBJ2-5
CASSAGGASTQYF
TGTGCCAGCAGCGCAGGGGGCGCATCGACCCAGTACTTC
>TRBD1|12|-|TRBV30|TRBJ1-1
CACTLGTGEAFF
TGTGCCTGCACCCTCGGGACAGGGGAAGCTTTCTTT
>-|14|-|TRBV5-4|TRBJ2-1
CASSPPDRYNEQFF
TGTGCCAGCAGCCCACCGGACAGATACAATGAGCAGTTCTTC
>TRBD2|16|-|TRBV6-4|TRBJ2-3
CASSDGGRAGVDTQYF
TGTGCCAGCAGTGATGGCGGGAGGGCCGGAGTAGATACGCAGTATTTT
>-|16|once|TRBV4-1|TRBJ2-5
CASSQGSGTHLREQYF
TGCGCCAGCAGCCAAGGTAGCGGTACCCACCTCAGGGAGCAGTACTTC
>TRBD2|16|-|TRBV7-3|TRBJ2-3
CASSLEWLAGGDTQYF
TGTGCCAGCAGCTTAGAGTGGCTAGCGGGTGGAGATACGCAGTATTTT
>TRBD2|15|once|TRBV30|TRBJ2-3
CAWSVSSGNRNTQYF
TGTGCCTGGAGTGTCTCTAGCGGCAACAGGAATACGCAGTATTTT
>TRBD1|18|few|TRBV30|TRBJ2-6
CAWSVSRTGAAGANVLTF
TGTGCCTGGAGTGTATCTAGAACAGGGGCGGCTGGGGCCAACGTCCTGACTTTC
>-|12|once|TRBV18|TRBJ2-3
CASSPNGDTQYF
TGTGCCAGCTCACCGAACGGGGATACGCAGTATTTT
>-|14|once|TRBV19|TRBJ2-2
CASSMQGYTGELFF
TGTGCCAGTAGTATGCAGGGTTACACCGGGGAGCTGTTTTTT
>TRBD1|15|once|TRBV27|TRBJ2-7
CASRGSGTGSYEQYF
TGTGCCAGCAGGGGCTCCGGGACAGGGTCCTACGAGCAGTACTTC
>TRBD2|17|-|TRBV7-3|TRBJ2-5
CASSPRLAGGIQETQYF
TGTGCCAGCAGCCCCCGACTAGCGGGGGGGATACAAGAGACCCAGTACTTC
>TRBD1|14|-|TRBV13|TRBJ1-2
CASSSGTANYGYTF
TGTGCCAGCAGTTCCGGGACAGCTAACTATGGCTACACCTTC
>-|13|-|TRBV19|TRBJ1-2
CASSILQGNGYTF
TGTGCCAGTAGTATACTACAGGGTAATGGCTACACCTTC
>TRBD2|16|-|TRBV7-8|TRBJ2-3
CASSPGLIGGTDTQYF
TGTGCCAGCAGCCCGGGACTAATTGGGGGAACAGATACGCAGTATTTT
>TRBD1|15|-|TRBV15|TRBJ2-3
CATSRVGQGADTQYF
TGTGCCACCAGCAGAGTAGGACAGGGGGCGGATACGCAGTATTTT
>TRBD1|13|-|TRBV6-5|TRBJ2-7
CASSSVRGNEQYF
TGTGCCAGCAGTTCAGTCAGGGGGAACGAGCAGTACTTC
>TRBD1|15|-|TRBV2|TRBJ2-5
CASSQGGQGAETQYF
TGTGCCAGCAGTCAGGGGGGACAGGGGGCGGAGACCCAGTACTTC
>-|15|-|TRBV4-2|TRBJ1-2
CASSHPGTTNYGYTF
TGTGCCAGCAGCCACCCCGGGACAACTAACTATGGCTACACCTTC
>-|14|-|TRBV29-1|TRBJ1-2
CSVDNPGQRYGYTF
TGCAGCGTTGATAACCCAGGGCAGAGGTATGGCTACACCTTC
>-|16|-|TRBV27|TRBJ2-1
CASSLLTGSRYNEQFF
TGTGCCAGCAGTTTATTGACCGGGAGTAGGTACAATGAGCAGTTCTTC
>TRBD2|17|-|TRBV19|TRBJ2-1
CASSMSFGGSSYNEQFF
TGTGCCAGTAGTATGTCTTTCGGCGGGAGCTCCTACAATGAGCAGTTCTTC
>-|16|-|TRBV5-1|TRBJ2-1
CASSLLIGASYNEQFF
TGCGCCAGCAGCTTGCTAATAGGGGCGTCCTACAATGAGCAGTTCTTC
>TRBD1|15|-|TRBV5-6|TRBJ1-1
CASSLISQGATEAFF
TGTGCCAGCAGCTTAATCTCGCAGGGGGCTACTGAAGCTTTCTTT
>-|16|-|TRBV6-5|TRBJ2-7
CASSYSRQPSAYEQYF
TGTGCCAGCAGTTACTCGAGGCAGCCATCTGCCTACGAGCAGTACTTC
>TRBD2|15|-|TRBV7-9|TRBJ2-3
CASSPAGDLTDTQYF
TGTGCCAGCAGCCCAGCGGGGGACCTCACAGATACGCAGTATTTT
>TRBD2|17|few|TRBV7-6|TRBJ2-2
CASSLGAGGPGTGELFF
TGTGCCAGCAGCTTAGGAGCGGGAGGGCCAGGAACCGGGGAGCTGTTTTTT
>-|15|-|TRBV7-3|TRBJ2-1
CASSKGETRYNEQFF
TGTGCCAGCAGCAAAGGGGAAACTCGCTACAATGAGCAGTTCTTC
>-|16|-|TRBV28|TRBJ1-4
CASNQALTPSDEKLFF
TGTGCCAGCAACCAGGCTTTGACACCCTCGGATGAAAAACTGTTTTTT
>-|15|-|TRBV6-5|TRBJ2-1
CASSYSDLYYNEQFF
TGTGCCAGCAGTTACTCGGACTTATATTACAATGAGCAGTTCTTC
>TRBD1|13|-|TRBV6-5|TRBJ2-5
CASRAGQGVTQYF
TGTGCCAGCAGAGCGGGACAGGGGGTGACCCAGTACTTC
>TRBD1|16|-|TRBV25-1|TRBJ2-1
CASSGQPGTGGYEQFF
TGTGCCAGCAGTGGCCAACCCGGGACAGGGGGCTATGAGCAGTTCTTC
>TRBD2|14|-|TRBV27|TRBJ2-7
CASRRLAGDYEQYF
TGTGCCAGCAGGAGACTAGCGGGAGACTACGAGCAGTACTTC
>-|13|-|TRBV7-2|TRBJ2-7
CASSFGQIYEQYF
TGTGCCAGCAGCTTCGGACAAATCTACGAGCAGTACTTC
>TRBD2|14|-|TRBV10-3|TRBJ2-7
CAISPTSGLYEQYF
TGTGCCATCAGTCCTACTAGCGGACTTTACGAGCAGTACTTC
>-|15|-|TRBV29-1|TRBJ1-2
CSVEDWGQRDYGYTF
TGCAGCGTTGAAGATTGGGGGCAACGGGACTATGGCTACACCTTC
>-|17|once|TRBV5-1|TRBJ1-1
CASGPGGGSIMNTEAFF
TGCGCCAGCGGCCCGGGAGGGGGTTCAATTATGAACACTGAAGCTTTCTTT
>-|12|-|TRBV6-1|TRBJ1-2
CASSEQRYGYTF
TGTGCCAGCAGTGAACAGCGCTATGGCTACACCTTC
>-|13|-|TRBV4-3|TRBJ2-2
CASSQGITGELFF
TGCGCCAGCAGCCAAGGTATCACCGGGGAGCTGTTTTTT
>-|14|-|TRBV6-1|TRBJ2-5
CASSAGQSQETQYF
TGTGCCAGCAGTGCCGGACAGTCGCAAGAGACCCAGTACTTC
>-|16|-|TRBV18|TRBJ1-1
CASSPRLPTSNTEAFF
TGTGCCAGCTCTCCCCGCCTCCCTACCTCGAACACTGAAGCTTTCTTT
>TRBD1|15|-|TRBV4-1|TRBJ1-6
CASNRGWDTNSPLHF
TGCGCCAGTAACAGGGGATGGGATACAAATTCACCCCTCCACTTT
>TRBD1|15|medium-sized|TRBV4-3|TRBJ1-2
CASSQARTGSSGYTF
TGCGCCAGCAGCCAAGCCCGGACAGGGTCTTCTGGCTACACCTTC
>-|14|-|TRBV4-3|TRBJ2-2
CASSQDINTGELFF
TGCGCCAGCAGCCAAGATATCAACACCGGGGAGCTGTTTTTT
>TRBD1|16|few|TRBV27|TRBJ2-2
CASSHRQGANTGELFF
TGTGCCAGCAGTCACCGACAGGGCGCGAACACCGGGGAGCTGTTTTTT
>-|13|-|TRBV10-3|TRBJ2-7
CAISEPGRNEQYF
TGTGCCATCAGTGAGCCAGGGCGGAACGAGCAGTACTTC
>-|15|-|TRBV21-1|TRBJ2-7
CASSISAETTYEQYF
TGTGCCAGCAGCATATCAGCGGAGACTACCTACGAGCAGTACTTC
>TRBD1|16|-|TRBV19|TRBJ1-2
CASSIAAGWQGDGYTF
TGTGCCAGTAGTATAGCGGCCGGGTGGCAGGGGGACGGCTACACCTTC
>-|14|few|TRBV9|TRBJ1-2
CASSLQGSFYGYTF
TGTGCCAGCAGTTTACAGGGTTCCTTTTATGGCTACACCTTC